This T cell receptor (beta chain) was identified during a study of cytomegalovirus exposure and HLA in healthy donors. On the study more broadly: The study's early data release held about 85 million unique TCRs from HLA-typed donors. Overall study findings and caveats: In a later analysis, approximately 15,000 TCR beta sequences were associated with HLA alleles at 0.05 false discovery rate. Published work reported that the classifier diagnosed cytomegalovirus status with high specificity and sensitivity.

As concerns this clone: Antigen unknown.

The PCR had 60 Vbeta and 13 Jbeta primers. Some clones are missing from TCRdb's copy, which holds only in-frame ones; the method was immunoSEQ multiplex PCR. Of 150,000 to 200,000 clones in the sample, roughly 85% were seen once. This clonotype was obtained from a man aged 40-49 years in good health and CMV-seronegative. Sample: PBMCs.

CDR3 in amino acids: CARPFSGEDEQFF. CDR3 sequence (DNA): TGTGCCAGACCCTTCTCCGGAGAAGATGAGCAGTTCTTC. The chain carries TRBV6-4 and TRBJ2-1; D ambiguous. The CDR3 spans 13 residues. V gave up 9 bases and J gave up 8 bases, with 17 bases separating them. Germline V lookup: CDR1 MRHNA, CDR2 SNTAGT.